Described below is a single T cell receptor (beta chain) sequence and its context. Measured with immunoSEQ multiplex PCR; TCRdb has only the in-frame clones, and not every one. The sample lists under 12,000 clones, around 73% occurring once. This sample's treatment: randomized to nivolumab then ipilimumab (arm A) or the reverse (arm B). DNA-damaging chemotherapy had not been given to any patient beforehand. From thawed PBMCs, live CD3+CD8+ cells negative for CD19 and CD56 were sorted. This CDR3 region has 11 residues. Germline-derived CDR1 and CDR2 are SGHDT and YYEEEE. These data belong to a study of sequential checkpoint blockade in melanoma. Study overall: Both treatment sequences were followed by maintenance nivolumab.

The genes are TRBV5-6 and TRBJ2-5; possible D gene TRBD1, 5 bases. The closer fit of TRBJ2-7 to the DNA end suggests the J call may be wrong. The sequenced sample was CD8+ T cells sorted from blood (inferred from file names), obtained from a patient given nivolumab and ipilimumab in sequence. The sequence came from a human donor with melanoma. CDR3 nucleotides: TGTGCCAGCAGCCAGGGTCCCGAGCAGTACTTC. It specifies CASSQGPEQYF.